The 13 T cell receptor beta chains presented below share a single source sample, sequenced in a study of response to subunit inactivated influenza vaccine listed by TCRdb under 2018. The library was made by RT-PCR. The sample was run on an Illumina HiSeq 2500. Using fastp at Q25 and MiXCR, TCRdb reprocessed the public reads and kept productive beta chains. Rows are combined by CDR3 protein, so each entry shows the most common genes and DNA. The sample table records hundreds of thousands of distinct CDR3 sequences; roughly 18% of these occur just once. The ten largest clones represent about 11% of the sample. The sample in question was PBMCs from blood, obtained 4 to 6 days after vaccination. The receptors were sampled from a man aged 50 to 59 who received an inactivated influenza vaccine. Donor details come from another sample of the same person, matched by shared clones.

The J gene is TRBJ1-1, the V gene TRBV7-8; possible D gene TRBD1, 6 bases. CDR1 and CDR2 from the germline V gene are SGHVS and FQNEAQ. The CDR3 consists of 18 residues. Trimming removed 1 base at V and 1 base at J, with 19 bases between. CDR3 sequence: CASSLGGGGLTRNTEAFF. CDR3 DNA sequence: TGTGCCAGCAGCTTAGGGGGAGGGGGATTGACTCGGAACACTGAAGCTTTCTTT.

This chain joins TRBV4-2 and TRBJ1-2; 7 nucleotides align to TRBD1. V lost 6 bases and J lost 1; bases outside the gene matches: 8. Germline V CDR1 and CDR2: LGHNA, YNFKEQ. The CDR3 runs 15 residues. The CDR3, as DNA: TGTGCCAGCAGTCACCACAGGGGTGATAACTATGGCTACACCTTC. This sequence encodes CASSHHRGDNYGYTF.

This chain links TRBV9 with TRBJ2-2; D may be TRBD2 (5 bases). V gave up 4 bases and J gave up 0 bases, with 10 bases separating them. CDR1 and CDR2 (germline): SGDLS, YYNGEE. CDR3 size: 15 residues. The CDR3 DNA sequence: TGTGCCAGCAGCTATGGAGGCCCGAACACCGGGGAGCTGTTTTTT. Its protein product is CASSYGGPNTGELFF. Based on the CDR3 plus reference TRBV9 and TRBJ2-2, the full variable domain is DSGVTQTPKHLITATGQRVTLRCSPRSGDLSVYWYQQSLDQGLQFLIQYYNGEERAKGNILERFSAQQFPDLHSELNLSSLELGDSALYFCASSYGGPNTGELFFGEGSRLTVL.

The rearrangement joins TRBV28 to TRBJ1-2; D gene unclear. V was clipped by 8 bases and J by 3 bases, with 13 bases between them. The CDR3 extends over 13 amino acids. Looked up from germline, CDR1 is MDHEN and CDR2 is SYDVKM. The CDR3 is CASFVTGYYGYTF. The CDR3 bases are TGTGCCAGCTTCGTTACGGGGTACTATGGCTACACCTTC.

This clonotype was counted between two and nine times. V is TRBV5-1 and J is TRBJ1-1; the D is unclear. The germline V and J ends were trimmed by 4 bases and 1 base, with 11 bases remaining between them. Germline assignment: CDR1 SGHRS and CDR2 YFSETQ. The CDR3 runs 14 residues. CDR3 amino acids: CASSPSLENTEAFF. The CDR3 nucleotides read TGCGCCAGCAGCCCCTCCTTAGAGAACACTGAAGCTTTCTTT.

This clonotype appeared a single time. CDR3 coding DNA: TGCAGTGCTAGGGCGGGAGTGGAGACCCAGTACTTC. This codes for CSARAGVETQYF. This chain joins TRBV20-1 and TRBJ2-5, with 7 nucleotides matching TRBD2. This CDR3 region has 12 residues. Germline trimming cut 3 bases from V and 5 bases from J; bases unmatched to any gene: 3. The germline gives CDR1 DFQATT, CDR2 SNEGSKA (reference sequence).

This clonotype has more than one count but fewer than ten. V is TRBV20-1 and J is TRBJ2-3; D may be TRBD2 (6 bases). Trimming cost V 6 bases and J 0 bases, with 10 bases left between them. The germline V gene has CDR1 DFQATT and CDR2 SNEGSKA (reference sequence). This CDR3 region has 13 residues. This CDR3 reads CSAPGGSTDTQYF. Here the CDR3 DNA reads TGCAGTGCCCCCGGAGGGAGCACAGATACGCAGTATTTT.

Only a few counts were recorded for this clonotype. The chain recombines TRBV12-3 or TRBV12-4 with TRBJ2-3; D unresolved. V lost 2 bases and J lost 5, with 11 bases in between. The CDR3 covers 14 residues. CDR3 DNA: TGTGCCAGCAGTTTAAGCCCCGCCGGAGATACGCAGTATTTT. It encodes CASSLSPAGDTQYF.

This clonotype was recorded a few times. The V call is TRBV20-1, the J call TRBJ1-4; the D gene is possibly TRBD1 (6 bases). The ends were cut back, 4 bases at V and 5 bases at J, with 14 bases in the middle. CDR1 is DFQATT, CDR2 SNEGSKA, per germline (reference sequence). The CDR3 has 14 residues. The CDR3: CSAKPGHANEKLFF. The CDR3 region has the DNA TGCAGTGCTAAACCGGGACACGCAAATGAAAAACTGTTTTTT.

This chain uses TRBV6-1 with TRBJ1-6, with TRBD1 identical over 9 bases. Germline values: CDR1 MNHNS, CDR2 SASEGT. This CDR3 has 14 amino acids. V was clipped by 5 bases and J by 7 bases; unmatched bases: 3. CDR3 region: CASSTGGRNSPLHF. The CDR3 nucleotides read TGTGCCAGCAGTACAGGGGGCAGGAATTCACCCCTCCACTTT.

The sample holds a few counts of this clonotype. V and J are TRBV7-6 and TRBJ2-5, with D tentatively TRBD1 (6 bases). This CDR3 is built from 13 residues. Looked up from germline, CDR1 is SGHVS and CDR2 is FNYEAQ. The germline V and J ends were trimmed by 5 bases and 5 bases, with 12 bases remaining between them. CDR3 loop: CASSGYRVETQYF. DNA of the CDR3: TGTGCCAGCAGCGGATACAGGGTTGAGACCCAGTACTTC.

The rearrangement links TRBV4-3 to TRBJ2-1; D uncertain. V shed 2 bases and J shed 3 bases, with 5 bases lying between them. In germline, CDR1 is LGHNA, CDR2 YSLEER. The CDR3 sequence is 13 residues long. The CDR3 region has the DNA TGCGCCAGCAGCCAAACTCTCTACAATGAGCAGTTCTTC. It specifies CASSQTLYNEQFF.

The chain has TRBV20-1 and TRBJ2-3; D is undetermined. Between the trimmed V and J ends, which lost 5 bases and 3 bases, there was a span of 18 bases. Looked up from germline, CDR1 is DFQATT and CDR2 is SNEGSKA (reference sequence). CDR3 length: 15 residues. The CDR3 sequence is CSAERLSPQTDTQYF. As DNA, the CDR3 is TGCAGTGCTGAAAGACTCAGCCCCCAAACAGATACGCAGTATTTT.